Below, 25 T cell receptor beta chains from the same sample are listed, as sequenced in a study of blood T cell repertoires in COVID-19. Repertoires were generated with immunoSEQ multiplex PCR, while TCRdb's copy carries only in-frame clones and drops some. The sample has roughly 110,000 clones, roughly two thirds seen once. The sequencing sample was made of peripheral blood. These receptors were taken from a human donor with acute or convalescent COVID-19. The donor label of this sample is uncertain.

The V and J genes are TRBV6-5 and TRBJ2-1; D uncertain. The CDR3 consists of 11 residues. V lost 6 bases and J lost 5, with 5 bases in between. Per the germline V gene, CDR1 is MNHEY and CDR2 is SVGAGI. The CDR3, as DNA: TGTGCCAGCAGCACGGACAATGAGCAGTTCTTC. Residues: CASSTDNEQFF.

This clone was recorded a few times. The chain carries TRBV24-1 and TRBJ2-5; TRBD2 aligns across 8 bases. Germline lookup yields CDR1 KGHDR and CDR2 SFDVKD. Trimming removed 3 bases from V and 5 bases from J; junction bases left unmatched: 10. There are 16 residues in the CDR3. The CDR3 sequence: CATSDMLAGGGETQYF. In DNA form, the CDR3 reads TGTGCCACCAGTGATATGCTGGCGGGGGGAGGGGAGACCCAGTACTTC.

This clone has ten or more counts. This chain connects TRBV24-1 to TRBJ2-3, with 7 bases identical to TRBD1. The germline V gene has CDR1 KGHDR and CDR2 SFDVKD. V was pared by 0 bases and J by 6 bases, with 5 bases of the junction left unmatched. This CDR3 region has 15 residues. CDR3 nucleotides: TGTGCCACCAGTGATTTGGACAGGGCTGGGGATACGCAGTATTTT. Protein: CATSDLDRAGDTQYF.

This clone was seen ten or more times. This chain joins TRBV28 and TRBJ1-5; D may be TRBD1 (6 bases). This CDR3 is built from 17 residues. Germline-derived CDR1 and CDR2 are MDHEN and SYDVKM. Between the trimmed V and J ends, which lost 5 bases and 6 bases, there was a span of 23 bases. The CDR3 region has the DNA TGTGCCAGCAGTCTTCCAGGGGCGCGATTTGTAGGTCAGCCCCAGCATTTT. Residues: CASSLPGARFVGQPQHF.

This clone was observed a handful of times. The DNA of the CDR3 is TGTGCCAGCAGCCAAAGGGGGGGTGGTTCACAGGGTCTCTACGAGCAGTACTTC. It yields the protein CASSQRGGGSQGLYEQYF. V is TRBV4-2 and J is TRBJ2-7; D perhaps matches TRBD2 (7 bases). The ends were cut back, 2 bases at V and 3 bases at J, with 23 bases in the middle. Germline CDR1 and CDR2: LGHNA and YNFKEQ. The CDR3 contains 18 residues.

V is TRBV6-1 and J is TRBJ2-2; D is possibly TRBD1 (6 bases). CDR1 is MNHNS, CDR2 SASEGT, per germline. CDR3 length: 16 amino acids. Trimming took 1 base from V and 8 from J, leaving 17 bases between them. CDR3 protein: CASSEGGPLEAGELFF. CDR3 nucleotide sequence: TGTGCCAGCAGTGAAGGGGGGCCCCTCGAGGCGGGGGAGCTGTTTTTT.

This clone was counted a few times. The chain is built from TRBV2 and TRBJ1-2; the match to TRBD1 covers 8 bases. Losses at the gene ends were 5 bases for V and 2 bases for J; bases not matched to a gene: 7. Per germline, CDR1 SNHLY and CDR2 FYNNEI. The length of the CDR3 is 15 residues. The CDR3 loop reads CASSRSTGGNYGYTF. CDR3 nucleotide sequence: TGTGCCAGCAGTAGGTCCACAGGGGGGAACTATGGCTACACCTTC.

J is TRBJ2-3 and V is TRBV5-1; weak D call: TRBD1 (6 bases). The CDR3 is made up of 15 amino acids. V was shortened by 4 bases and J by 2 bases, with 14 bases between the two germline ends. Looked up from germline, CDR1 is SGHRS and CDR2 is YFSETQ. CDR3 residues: CASSLRDTNTDTQYF. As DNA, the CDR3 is TGCGCCAGCAGCCTAAGGGACACTAACACAGATACGCAGTATTTT.

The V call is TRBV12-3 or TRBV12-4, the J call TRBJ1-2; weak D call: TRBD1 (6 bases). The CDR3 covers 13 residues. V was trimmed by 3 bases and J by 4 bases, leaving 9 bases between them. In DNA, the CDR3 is TGTGCCAGCAGTTTTCCACAGGGCTATGGCTACACCTTC. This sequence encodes CASSFPQGYGYTF.

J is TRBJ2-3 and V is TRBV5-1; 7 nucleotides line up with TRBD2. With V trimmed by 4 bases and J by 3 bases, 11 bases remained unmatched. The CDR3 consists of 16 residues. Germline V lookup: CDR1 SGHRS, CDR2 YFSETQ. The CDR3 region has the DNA TGCGCCAGCAGCACTTTGCGGGGGAGTCTAACAGATACGCAGTATTTT. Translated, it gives CASSTLRGSLTDTQYF.

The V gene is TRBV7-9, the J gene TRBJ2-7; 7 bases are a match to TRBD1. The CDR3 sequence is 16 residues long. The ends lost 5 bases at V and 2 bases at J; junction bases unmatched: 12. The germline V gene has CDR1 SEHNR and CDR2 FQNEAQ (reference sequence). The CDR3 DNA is TGTGCCAGCAGCCCCAATTCCGGGACAGTTCCCTACGAGCAGTACTTC. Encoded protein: CASSPNSGTVPYEQYF. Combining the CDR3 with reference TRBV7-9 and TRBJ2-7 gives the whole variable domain DTGVSQNPRHKITKRGQNVTFRCDPISEHNRLYWYRQTLGQGPEFLTYFQNEAQLEKSRLLSDRFSAERPKGSFSTLEIQRTEQGDSAMYLCASSPNSGTVPYEQYFGPGTRLTVT.

The CDR3 DNA follows: TGTGCCTGGAGTCTGACAGATAATCAGCCCCAGCATTTT. This codes for CAWSLTDNQPQHF. The V call is TRBV30, the J call TRBJ1-5, with D perhaps TRBD1 (5 bases). Germline lookup yields CDR1 GTSNPN and CDR2 SVGIG (reference sequence). Trimming stripped 2 bases from V and 4 bases from J, with 9 bases between. There are 13 residues in the CDR3.

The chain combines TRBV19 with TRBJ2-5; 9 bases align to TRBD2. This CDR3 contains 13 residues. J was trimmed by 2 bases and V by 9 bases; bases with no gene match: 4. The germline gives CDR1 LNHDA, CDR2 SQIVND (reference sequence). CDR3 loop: CASMTSGQETQYF. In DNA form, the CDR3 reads TGTGCCAGCATGACTAGCGGACAAGAGACCCAGTACTTC.

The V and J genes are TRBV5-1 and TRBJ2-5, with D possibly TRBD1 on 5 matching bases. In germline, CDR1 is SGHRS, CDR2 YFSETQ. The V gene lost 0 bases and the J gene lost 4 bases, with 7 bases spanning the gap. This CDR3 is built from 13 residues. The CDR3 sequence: CASSLGGLETQYF. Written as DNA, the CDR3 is TGCGCCAGCAGCTTGGGGGGCTTAGAGACCCAGTACTTC.

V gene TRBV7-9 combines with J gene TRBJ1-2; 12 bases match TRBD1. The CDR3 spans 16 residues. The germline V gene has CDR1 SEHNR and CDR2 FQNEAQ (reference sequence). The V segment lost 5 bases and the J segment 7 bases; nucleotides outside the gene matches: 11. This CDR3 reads CASSPIGTGGASGYTF. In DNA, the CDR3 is TGTGCCAGCAGCCCCATCGGGACAGGGGGCGCGTCTGGCTACACCTTC.

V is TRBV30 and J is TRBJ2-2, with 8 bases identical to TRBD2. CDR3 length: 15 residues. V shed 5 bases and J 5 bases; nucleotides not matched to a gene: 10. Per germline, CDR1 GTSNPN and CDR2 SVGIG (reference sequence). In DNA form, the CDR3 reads TGTGCCTGGCTCGTGACGGGGGGGCGTACCGGGGAGCTGTTTTTT. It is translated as CAWLVTGGRTGELFF.

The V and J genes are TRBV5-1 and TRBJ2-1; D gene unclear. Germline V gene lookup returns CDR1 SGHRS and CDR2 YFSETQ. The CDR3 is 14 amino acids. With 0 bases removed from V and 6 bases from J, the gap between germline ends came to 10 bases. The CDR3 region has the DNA TGCGCCAGCAGCTTGGGTCCAGGTATCAATGAGCAGTTCTTC. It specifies CASSLGPGINEQFF.

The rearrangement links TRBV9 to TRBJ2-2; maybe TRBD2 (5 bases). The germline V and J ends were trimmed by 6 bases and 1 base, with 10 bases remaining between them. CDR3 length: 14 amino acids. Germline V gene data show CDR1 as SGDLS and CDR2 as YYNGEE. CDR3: CASMRERNTGELFF. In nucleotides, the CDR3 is TGTGCCAGCATGAGGGAAAGGAACACCGGGGAGCTGTTTTTT. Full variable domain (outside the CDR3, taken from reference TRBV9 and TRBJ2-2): DSGVTQTPKHLITATGQRVTLRCSPRSGDLSVYWYQQSLDQGLQFLIQYYNGEERAKGNILERFSAQQFPDLHSELNLSSLELGDSALYFCASMRERNTGELFFGEGSRLTVL.

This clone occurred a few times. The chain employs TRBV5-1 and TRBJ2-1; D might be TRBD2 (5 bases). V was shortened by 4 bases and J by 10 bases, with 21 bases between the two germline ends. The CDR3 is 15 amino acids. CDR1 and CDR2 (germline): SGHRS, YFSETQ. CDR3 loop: CASSPGWDDGREQFF. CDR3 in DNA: TGCGCCAGCAGCCCGGGATGGGATGATGGTAGGGAGCAGTTCTTC.

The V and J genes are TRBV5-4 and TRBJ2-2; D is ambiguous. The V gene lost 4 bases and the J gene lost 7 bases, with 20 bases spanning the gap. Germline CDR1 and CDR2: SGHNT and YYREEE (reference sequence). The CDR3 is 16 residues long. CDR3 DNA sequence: TGTGCCAGCAGCCAAAGCCACCTCCTTAGCATCGGGGAGCTGTTTTTT. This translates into CASSQSHLLSIGELFF.

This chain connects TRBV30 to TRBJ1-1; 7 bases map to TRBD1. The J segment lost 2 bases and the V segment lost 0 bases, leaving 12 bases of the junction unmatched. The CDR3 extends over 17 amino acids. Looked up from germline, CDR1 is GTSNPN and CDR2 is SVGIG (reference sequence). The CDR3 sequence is CAWSVRQGGGRNTEAFF. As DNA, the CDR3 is TGTGCCTGGAGTGTACGGCAGGGGGGAGGACGTAACACTGAAGCTTTCTTT.

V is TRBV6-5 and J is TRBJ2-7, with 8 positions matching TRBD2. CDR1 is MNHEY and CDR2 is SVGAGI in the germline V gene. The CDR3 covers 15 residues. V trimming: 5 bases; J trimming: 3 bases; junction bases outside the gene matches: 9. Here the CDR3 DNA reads TGTGCCAGCAGTCCTCTTCGCGGGGGGATCTACGAGCAGTACTTC. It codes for CASSPLRGGIYEQYF.

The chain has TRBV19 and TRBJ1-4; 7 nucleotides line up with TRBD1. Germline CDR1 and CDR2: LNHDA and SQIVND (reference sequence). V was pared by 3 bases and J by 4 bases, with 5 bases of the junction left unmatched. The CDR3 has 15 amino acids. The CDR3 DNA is TGTGCCAGTAGTATCACAGGGGCGAGTAATGAAAAACTGTTTTTT. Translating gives CASSITGASNEKLFF.

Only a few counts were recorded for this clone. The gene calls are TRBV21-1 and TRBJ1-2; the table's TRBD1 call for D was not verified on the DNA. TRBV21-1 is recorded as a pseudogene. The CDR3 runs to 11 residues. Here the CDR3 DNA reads TGTGCCAGCAGCAGCAGGGGCGGCTACACCTTC. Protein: CASSSRGGYTF.

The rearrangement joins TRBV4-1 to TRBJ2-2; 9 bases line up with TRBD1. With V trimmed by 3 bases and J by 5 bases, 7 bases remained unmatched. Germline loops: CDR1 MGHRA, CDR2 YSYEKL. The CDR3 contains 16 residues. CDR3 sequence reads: CASSHPGQGGTGELFF. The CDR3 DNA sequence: TGCGCCAGCAGCCACCCGGGACAGGGCGGGACCGGGGAGCTGTTTTTT.